Listed below are T cell receptor beta chains from one sample, sequenced in a study of blood T cell repertoires in COVID-19. The repertoire was sequenced with immunoSEQ multiplex PCR; TCRdb's copy has only in-frame clones and lacks some. Among 150,000 or so clones, just under 85% were seen once, and the ten largest hold 7% to 10%. The sequenced sample consisted of PBMCs or T cells enriched from blood (not recorded which). The receptor source for this set is a man in his forties or fifties who had recovered from COVID-19. Both conserved end residues are part of each CDR3. A D gene is named only where the DNA matches it firmly. Where a row states a size, it is once, few, many or the class of an expanded clone; other rows omit it.

J gene: TRBJ2-7
V gene: TRBV9
clone size: NA
D gene: NA
CDR3 length: 15
CDR3 protein: CASSAGQGSSYEQYF
CDR3 DNA: TGTGCCAGCAGCGCCGGTCAGGGATCATCCTACGAGCAGTACTTC

J gene: TRBJ1-2
V gene: TRBV18
clone size: NA
D gene: TRBD1
CDR3 length: 15
CDR3 protein: CASSPHRGPSYGYTF
CDR3 DNA: TGTGCCAGCTCACCCCACAGGGGCCCAAGCTATGGCTACACCTTC

J gene: TRBJ1-5
V gene: TRBV9
clone size: NA
D gene: NA
CDR3 length: 15
CDR3 protein: CASSVAGGSNQPQHF
CDR3 DNA: TGTGCCAGCAGCGTAGCGGGGGGCAGCAATCAGCCCCAGCATTTT

J gene: TRBJ2-7
V gene: TRBV9
clone size: NA
D gene: TRBD1
CDR3 length: 16
CDR3 protein: CASSAGQGAVSYEQYF
CDR3 DNA: TGTGCCAGCAGCGCCGGTCAGGGGGCGGTATCCTACGAGCAGTACTTC

J gene: TRBJ2-5
V gene: TRBV29-1
clone size: few
D gene: NA
CDR3 length: 14
CDR3 protein: CSVEMGGPYGTQYF
CDR3 DNA: TGCAGCGTTGAGATGGGGGGACCCTACGGGACCCAGTACTTC

J gene: TRBJ2-6
V gene: TRBV5-4
clone size: NA
D gene: NA
CDR3 length: 19
CDR3 protein: CASSPGPGGGTSGANVLTF
CDR3 DNA: TGTGCCAGCAGCCCGGGACCGGGAGGGGGCACTTCTGGGGCCAACGTCCTGACTTTC

J gene: TRBJ1-3
V gene: TRBV7-2
clone size: NA
D gene: TRBD1
CDR3 length: 16
CDR3 protein: CASSYSQGGSGNTIYF
CDR3 DNA: TGTGCCAGCAGCTATTCTCAGGGGGGCTCTGGAAACACCATATATTTT

J gene: TRBJ2-2
V gene: TRBV7-2
clone size: NA
D gene: NA
CDR3 length: 15
CDR3 protein: CASSQSLRDTGELFF
CDR3 DNA: TGTGCCAGCAGCCAGAGTCTCCGGGACACCGGGGAGCTGTTTTTT

J gene: TRBJ1-2
V gene: TRBV29-1
clone size: few
D gene: NA
CDR3 length: 13
CDR3 protein: CSVEELVQAGYTF
CDR3 DNA: TGCAGCGTTGAAGAACTTGTCCAGGCTGGCTACACCTTC

J gene: TRBJ1-1
V gene: TRBV19
clone size: NA
D gene: TRBD1
CDR3 length: 14
CDR3 protein: CASSAYWTGIEAFF
CDR3 DNA: TGTGCCAGTAGTGCTTACTGGACAGGGATCGAAGCTTTCTTT

J gene: TRBJ2-3
V gene: TRBV7-9
clone size: NA
D gene: NA
CDR3 length: 15
CDR3 protein: CASSLAQGSTDTQYF
CDR3 DNA: TGTGCCAGCAGCTTGGCCCAGGGTAGCACAGATACGCAGTATTTT

J gene: TRBJ2-5
V gene: TRBV7-8
clone size: NA
D gene: TRBD1
CDR3 length: 17
CDR3 protein: CASSFRLWDRGQETQYF
CDR3 DNA: TGTGCCAGCAGCTTTAGACTATGGGACAGGGGTCAAGAGACCCAGTACTTC

J gene: TRBJ1-1
V gene: TRBV25-1
clone size: NA
D gene: TRBD1
CDR3 length: 13
CDR3 protein: CASTGTGRSEAFF
CDR3 DNA: TGTGCCAGCACCGGGACAGGGCGGTCTGAAGCTTTCTTT

J gene: TRBJ1-2
V gene: TRBV18
clone size: NA
D gene: NA
CDR3 length: 13
CDR3 protein: CASFLGANYGYTF
CDR3 DNA: TGTGCCAGCTTCCTTGGAGCTAACTATGGCTACACCTTC

J gene: TRBJ2-5
V gene: TRBV19
clone size: NA
D gene: TRBD2
CDR3 length: 13
CDR3 protein: CASSSASGKTQYF
CDR3 DNA: TGTGCCAGTAGCTCGGCTAGCGGGAAGACCCAGTACTTC

J gene: TRBJ1-4
V gene: TRBV27
clone size: NA
D gene: NA
CDR3 length: 14
CDR3 protein: CASGGGATNEKLFF
CDR3 DNA: TGTGCCAGCGGCGGGGGGGCAACTAATGAAAAACTGTTTTTT

J gene: TRBJ1-6
V gene: TRBV19
clone size: NA
D gene: NA
CDR3 length: 17
CDR3 protein: CASSIVPGSSYNSPLHF
CDR3 DNA: TGTGCCAGTAGTATAGTTCCAGGAAGCTCCTATAATTCACCCCTCCACTTT

J gene: TRBJ1-2
V gene: TRBV15
clone size: NA
D gene: NA
CDR3 length: 14
CDR3 protein: CATSWAGEGGGYTF
CDR3 DNA: TGTGCCACCAGCTGGGCAGGGGAGGGTGGAGGCTACACCTTC

J gene: TRBJ2-3
V gene: TRBV28
clone size: NA
D gene: TRBD2
CDR3 length: 16
CDR3 protein: CASSSSSGGPTLIQYF
CDR3 DNA: TGTGCCAGCAGTTCTTCTAGCGGGGGGCCCACGTTGATCCAGTATTTT

J gene: TRBJ2-3
V gene: TRBV29-1
clone size: NA
D gene: NA
CDR3 length: 13
CDR3 protein: CSVEGLRTDTQYF
CDR3 DNA: TGCAGCGTTGAAGGACTTCGCACAGATACGCAGTATTTT

J gene: TRBJ2-7
V gene: TRBV7-2
clone size: NA
D gene: NA
CDR3 length: 16
CDR3 protein: CASSLAHLSSSYEQYF
CDR3 DNA: TGTGCCAGCAGCTTAGCTCACTTGTCTAGCTCCTACGAGCAGTACTTC

J gene: TRBJ1-2
V gene: TRBV5-6
clone size: NA
D gene: NA
CDR3 length: 15
CDR3 protein: CASSLPGHPNYGYTF
CDR3 DNA: TGTGCCAGCAGCTTGCCCGGACATCCTAACTATGGCTACACCTTC

J gene: TRBJ1-1
V gene: TRBV28
clone size: NA
D gene: NA
CDR3 length: 15
CDR3 protein: CASSSPAVENTEAFF
CDR3 DNA: TGTGCCAGCAGTTCCCCCGCGGTGGAGAACACTGAAGCTTTCTTT